This T cell receptor beta chain was documented in a study of blood T cell repertoires in COVID-19. Study in general: Sites in the United States, Italy and Spain provided acute and convalescent COVID-19 samples.

The V and J ends lost 5 bases and 4 bases respectively, with 17 bases between them. CDR3 length equals 15 residues. The germline V gene encodes CDR1 KGHSH and CDR2 LQKENI. Methods used by the authors: Reference gene primer amplification in the assay estimated nucleated cell counts. Some clones are missing from TCRdb's copy, which holds only in-frame ones; the method was immunoSEQ multiplex PCR. The V and J calls and clone size are taken from that table; D and trimming were inferred from the DNA. The data show fewer than 450,000 clones, with over 80% seen just once and about 6% held by the top ten. This TCR came from a woman in her 50s with COVID-19, enrolled during active disease. The V gene is TRBV18, the J gene TRBJ1-2, with TRBD1 as a possible D gene (6 bases). Specimen: peripheral blood. Written as DNA, the CDR3 is TGTGCCAGCTCAATAGGGCAACAGGGCCCCTATGGCTACACCTTC. This gives the protein CASSIGQQGPYGYTF.